These 29 T cell receptor beta chains came from one sample sequenced in a study of vaccination effects on CD4 cells after COVID-19. The antigens these receptors bind are not known. Cells that had been cultured for 10 days were the source of isolated CD4+ T cells. Measured with immunoSEQ multiplex PCR; TCRdb has only the in-frame clones, and not every one. The sample carries about 50,000 clones, roughly 80% recorded once. The sequencing used CD4+ T cells from PBMCs cultured without peptide, collected before COVID-19 vaccination. These receptors originate from a human donor who received a COVID-19 vaccine.

The CDR3 here is CASSLEQGGTGELFF. The CDR3 nucleotides are TGTGCCAGCAGCTTAGAACAGGGGGGCACCGGGGAGCTGTTTTTT. The chain has TRBV7-9 and TRBJ2-2; 8 bases match TRBD1. The trim removed 1 base at V and 4 bases at J, leaving 2 bases unmatched. CDR3 length equals 15 residues. The V gene's germline CDR1 is SEHNR and CDR2 FQNEAQ (reference sequence). Variable domain in full (rest from reference TRBV7-9 and TRBJ2-2): DTGVSQNPRHKITKRGQNVTFRCDPISEHNRLYWYRQTLGQGPEFLTYFQNEAQLEKSRLLSDRFSAERPKGSFSTLEIQRTEQGDSAMYLCASSLEQGGTGELFFGEGSRLTVL.

This clone was counted a few times. The V gene is TRBV5-1, the J gene TRBJ1-5; D is undetermined. The CDR3 is made up of 15 amino acids. Germline V lookup: CDR1 SGHRS, CDR2 YFSETQ. With 4 bases removed from V and 1 base from J, the gap between germline ends came to 12 bases. The CDR3 sequence is CASSRGGESNQPQHF. The CDR3 DNA sequence: TGCGCCAGCAGCCGCGGCGGGGAAAGCAATCAGCCCCAGCATTTT.

J is TRBJ1-1 and V is TRBV5-5; D not resolved. The V and J ends lost 4 bases and 3 bases respectively, with 7 bases between them. There are 12 residues in the CDR3. Germline lookup yields CDR1 SGHKS and CDR2 YYEKEE (reference sequence). This CDR3 reads CASSGGYTEAFF. The CDR3 bases are TGTGCCAGCAGCGGTGGTTACACTGAAGCTTTCTTT.

The chain joins TRBV6-1 to TRBJ2-3; D not resolved. V gave up 1 base and J gave up 2 bases, with 10 bases separating them. This CDR3 spans 15 amino acids. Per the germline V gene, CDR1 is MNHNS and CDR2 is SASEGT. The CDR3 region has the DNA TGTGCCAGCAGTGAAGGGTGGGGTAACACAGATACGCAGTATTTT. Its protein product is CASSEGWGNTDTQYF.

The chain employs TRBV7-2 and TRBJ2-7, with 9 bases aligning to TRBD2. Per the germline V gene, CDR1 is SGHTA and CDR2 is FQGNSA. V gave up 0 bases and J gave up 3 bases; unmatched junction bases: 3. The CDR3 extends over 15 amino acids. This CDR3 is CASSLAAGGHYEQYV. The CDR3 DNA is TGTGCCAGCAGCTTAGCAGCGGGGGGCCACTACGAGCAGTACGTC.

The J gene is TRBJ1-6, the V gene TRBV19; TRBD1 matches 7 bases. J lost 9 bases, V lost 5 bases, and 4 bases had no gene match. The CDR3 is 13 amino acids. Germline loops: CDR1 LNHDA, CDR2 SQIVND (reference sequence). CDR3 loop: CASSPGGGSPLHF. As DNA, the CDR3 is TGTGCCAGTAGTCCAGGGGGGGGTTCACCCCTCCACTTT.

The V call is TRBV5-1, the J call TRBJ1-1; the D gene is possibly TRBD1 (5 bases). The V and J ends lost 4 bases and 5 bases respectively, with 15 bases between them. Germline CDR1 SGHRS, CDR2 YFSETQ. The CDR3 extends over 14 amino acids. This CDR3 is CASSQDMWGTEAFF. As DNA, the CDR3 is TGCGCCAGCAGCCAAGACATGTGGGGGACTGAAGCTTTCTTT. Full variable domain (missing parts from reference TRBV5-1 and TRBJ1-1): KAGVTQTPRYLIKTRGQQVTLSCSPISGHRSVSWYQQTPGQGLQFLFEYFSETQRNKGNFPGRFSGRQFSNSRSEMNVSTLELGDSALYLCASSQDMWGTEAFFGQGTRLTVV.

The gene calls are TRBV24-1 and TRBJ2-3, with D hard to call. The V gene lost 4 bases and the J gene lost 0 bases, with 1 base spanning the gap. The CDR3 length is 12 residues. Germline V gene lookup returns CDR1 KGHDR and CDR2 SFDVKD. This CDR3 is CATSESTDTQYF. The DNA for the CDR3 is TGTGCCACCAGTGAAAGCACAGATACGCAGTATTTT.

J is TRBJ2-5 and V is TRBV5-5, with 7 positions matching TRBD1. The CDR3 has 14 amino acids. V trimming: 0 bases; J trimming: 7 bases; junction bases outside the gene matches: 6. CDR1 is SGHKS, CDR2 YYEKEE, per germline (reference sequence). In nucleotides, the CDR3 is TGTGCCAGCAGCTTGGTGACAGGGTCGGTGACCCAGTACTTC. Protein sequence: CASSLVTGSVTQYF.

V and J are TRBV5-6 and TRBJ2-7; 8 bases agree with TRBD2. The CDR3 is made up of 16 amino acids. The V gene's germline CDR1 is SGHDT and CDR2 YYEEEE. The J segment lost 6 bases and the V segment lost 3 bases, leaving 14 bases of the junction unmatched. As DNA, the CDR3 is TGTGCCAGCAGCTCCCGGGGGGGGACTAGTATGGTCGAGCAGTACGTC. Residues: CASSSRGGTSMVEQYV.

This clone was picked up a small number of times. The V and J genes are TRBV2 and TRBJ1-1; D might be TRBD1 (6 bases). Trimming took off 5 bases at V and 5 bases at J, with 15 bases between the two ends. There are 14 residues in the CDR3. The germline V gene encodes CDR1 SNHLY and CDR2 FYNNEI. The CDR3 region has the DNA TGTGCCAGCAGTATTACAGGGATTGGTACTGAAGCTTTCTTT. Protein product: CASSITGIGTEAFF.

This clone was picked up a small number of times. The genes are TRBV7-2 and TRBJ1-4; D gene ambiguous. The CDR3 runs 14 residues. Germline CDR1 is SGHTA and CDR2 is FQGNSA. The ends were cut back, 1 base at V and 5 bases at J, with 8 bases in the middle. The CDR3 region has the DNA TGTGCCAGCAGCTTAGGGGCCACCAATGAAAAACTGTTTTTT. Translating it yields CASSLGATNEKLFF.

The chain couples TRBV5-8 to TRBJ2-3, with D tentatively TRBD1 (6 bases). The germline V gene has CDR1 SGHTS and CDR2 YDEGEE. The CDR3 contains 14 residues. The V gene lost 6 bases and the J gene lost 5 bases, with 16 bases spanning the gap. CDR3: CASNAYRRGDTQYF. The CDR3 bases are TGTGCCAGCAACGCTTACCGCAGGGGAGATACGCAGTATTTT.

The chain recombines TRBV11-3 with TRBJ2-4, with D possibly TRBD2 on 5 matching bases. V was trimmed by 5 bases and J by 6 bases, leaving 17 bases between them. Germline-derived CDR1 and CDR2 are SGHNT and YENEEA. The CDR3 covers 15 residues. The CDR3 protein is CASSPRTLKGNIQYF. The CDR3 coding sequence is TGTGCCAGCAGCCCGAGGACTCTTAAGGGAAACATTCAGTACTTC.

Only a few counts were recorded for this clone. This chain links TRBV7-9 with TRBJ1-6; unclear D gene. Germline lookup yields CDR1 SEHNR and CDR2 FQNEAQ (reference sequence). The CDR3 runs to 16 residues. The ends were cut back, 1 base at V and 0 bases at J, with 7 bases in the middle. The CDR3 is CASSLGVGSYNSPLHF. CDR3 sequence (DNA): TGTGCCAGCAGCTTAGGAGTGGGCTCCTATAATTCACCCCTCCACTTT. Combining the CDR3 with reference TRBV7-9 and TRBJ1-6 gives the whole variable domain DTGVSQNPRHKITKRGQNVTFRCDPISEHNRLYWYRQTLGQGPEFLTYFQNEAQLEKSRLLSDRFSAERPKGSFSTLEIQRTEQGDSAMYLCASSLGVGSYNSPLHFGNGTRLTVT.

This clone has only a few counts. The chain carries TRBV9 and TRBJ2-3; 8 nucleotides align to TRBD1. Losses at the gene ends were 4 bases for V and 1 base for J; bases not matched to a gene: 5. The germline V gene encodes CDR1 SGDLS and CDR2 YYNGEE. The CDR3 runs 15 residues. The CDR3 DNA follows: TGTGCCAGCAGCTTCCCGGGACAGGGCACAGATACGCAGTATTTT. Translating it yields CASSFPGQGTDTQYF.

The genes are TRBV9 and TRBJ2-2; D call uncertain. Germline loops: CDR1 SGDLS, CDR2 YYNGEE. V lost 3 bases and J lost 3, with 3 bases in between. This CDR3 contains 12 residues. CDR3 region: CASSDHTGELFF. The CDR3 coding sequence is TGTGCCAGCAGCGACCACACCGGGGAGCTGTTTTTT.

This clone was found once. The chain has TRBV2 and TRBJ2-5, with 8 bases identical to TRBD2. V lost 6 bases and J lost 5; bases outside the gene matches: 5. Germline V CDR1 and CDR2: SNHLY, FYNNEI. This CDR3 is 13 amino acids long. CDR3 amino acids: CASSLGLGETQYF. In DNA, the CDR3 is TGTGCCAGCAGCCTGGGACTAGGGGAGACCCAGTACTTC. The full variable domain, its missing parts supplied by reference TRBV2 and TRBJ2-5, is EPEVTQTPSHQVTQMGQEVILRCVPISNHLYFYWYRQILGQKVEFLVSFYNNEISEKSEIFDDQFSVERPDGSNFTLKIRSTKLEDSAMYFCASSLGLGETQYFGPGTRLLVL.

The chain recombines TRBV7-3 with TRBJ2-1; D remains ambiguous. V dropped 5 bases and J dropped 3 bases, with 17 bases sitting between them. The length of the CDR3 is 16 residues. CDR1 is SGHTA, CDR2 FQGTGA, per germline. In DNA form, the CDR3 reads TGTGCCAGCAGCCCCCTCAAGGGCAGCCTCTACAATGAGCAGTTCTTC. This gives the protein CASSPLKGSLYNEQFF.

This clone was seen a handful of times. The V gene is TRBV5-6, the J gene TRBJ1-1; D not certain. Germline V gene data show CDR1 as SGHDT and CDR2 as YYEEEE. This CDR3 comprises 14 residues. The ends were cut back, 0 bases at V and 1 base at J, with 7 bases in the middle. The CDR3 loop is CASSLDLGNTEAFF. In nucleotides, the CDR3 is TGTGCCAGCAGCTTGGACCTTGGGAACACTGAAGCTTTCTTT.

This rearrangement joins TRBV18 to TRBJ1-6, with a weak D call TRBD1 (6 bases). The V end lost 4 bases, the J end lost 0 bases, and 10 bases lay between the germline ends. The CDR3 has 16 residues. Per germline, CDR1 KGHSH and CDR2 LQKENI. The CDR3 is CASSRTDSSYNSPLHF. DNA for the CDR3: TGTGCCAGCTCACGGACAGACAGCTCCTATAATTCACCCCTCCACTTT.

J is TRBJ2-4 and V is TRBV7-9, with 7 bases fitting TRBD1. V lost 4 bases and J lost 6; bases outside the gene matches: 3. The germline gives CDR1 SEHNR, CDR2 FQNEAQ (reference sequence). This CDR3 comprises 13 residues. CDR3 in amino acids: CASSSGTANIQYF. CDR3 in DNA: TGTGCCAGCAGCTCCGGGACAGCAAACATTCAGTACTTC.

This chain connects TRBV19 to TRBJ2-6; D perhaps matches TRBD1 (6 bases). Germline V lookup: CDR1 LNHDA, CDR2 SQIVND (reference sequence). Trimming took 4 bases from V and 4 from J, leaving 17 bases between them. The CDR3 runs to 17 residues. The DNA for the CDR3 is TGTGCCAGTAGTAGGACAGTCACTACGGCGGGGGCCAACGTCCTGACTTTC. Protein sequence: CASSRTVTTAGANVLTF.

The CDR3 protein is CASRQTGHSNTEAFF. The CDR3 DNA reads as TGTGCCAGCAGACAGACGGGACACTCGAACACTGAAGCTTTCTTT. This chain uses TRBV2 with TRBJ1-1, with a weak D call TRBD1 (6 bases). This CDR3 has 15 amino acids. Deletions cut 6 bases from V and 1 base from J, with 15 bases between. CDR1 and CDR2 (germline): SNHLY, FYNNEI.

The V and J genes are TRBV11-2 and TRBJ1-2, with 8 bases lining up with TRBD1. Looked up from germline, CDR1 is SGHAT and CDR2 is FQNNGV. The CDR3 runs to 14 residues. J lost 3 bases, V lost 3 bases, and 3 bases had no gene match. The CDR3 protein is CASSFQDRDYGYTF. The CDR3 DNA sequence: TGTGCCAGCAGCTTTCAGGACAGGGACTATGGCTACACCTTC. The full variable domain, rest sourced from reference TRBV11-2 and TRBJ1-2, is EAGVAQSPRYKIIEKRQSVAFWCNPISGHATLYWYQQILGQGPKLLIQFQNNGVVDDSQLPKDRFSAERLKGVDSTLKIQPAKLEDSAVYLCASSFQDRDYGYTFGSGTRLTVV.

This chain links TRBV3-1 (or the pseudogene TRBV3-2) with TRBJ1-2, with D possibly TRBD1 on 6 matching bases. Germline CDR1 LGHDT, CDR2 YNNKEL (reference sequence). V lost 0 bases, J lost 5 bases, and 10 bases lay in between. The CDR3 covers 14 residues. CDR3 residues: CASSQEYREYGYTF. In DNA form, the CDR3 reads TGTGCCAGCAGCCAAGAATACAGGGAGTATGGCTACACCTTC.

The chain joins TRBV29-1 to TRBJ1-1; D unresolved. The CDR3 is 10 residues long. Germline CDR1 is SQVTM and CDR2 is ANQGSEA. Trimming stripped 3 bases from V and 4 bases from J, with 3 bases between. The CDR3 loop is CSVDVTEAFF. CDR3 nucleotide sequence: TGCAGCGTTGACGTCACTGAAGCTTTCTTT.

The chain links TRBV15 to TRBJ2-1; maybe TRBD2 (7 bases). From germline, CDR1 is LNHNV and CDR2 YYDKDF (reference sequence). The CDR3 sequence is 17 residues long. Trimming left V 1 base short and J 8 bases short, with 21 bases between. The CDR3 sequence is CATSRGRTGGTGHEQFF. CDR3 DNA sequence: TGTGCCACCAGCAGAGGACGCACGGGGGGCACAGGCCATGAGCAGTTCTTC.

This clone has only one observation. The chain joins TRBV7-2 to TRBJ2-4; perhaps TRBD1 as D (6 bases). Trimming left V 4 bases short and J 8 bases short, with 15 bases between. The V gene's germline CDR1 is SGHTA and CDR2 FQGNSA. CDR3 size: 14 residues. For the CDR3, the DNA is TGTGCCAGCAGCTCCCCTGGGGGCGCGTACATTCAGTACTTC. Encoded protein: CASSSPGGAYIQYF.